This T cell receptor beta chain originates from a study of T cell clonotyping in hematopoietic cell transplantation. Recipient blood drawn about 28 days pretransplant and days 30, 100, 180 after. This clone was detected once. Its antigen remains unidentified. Germline CDR1 is SGHNT and CDR2 is YYREEE (reference sequence). The CDR3 totals 14 residues. Trimming took 4 bases from V and 5 from J; bases not matched to a gene: 4. General study results and limits: Few recipient clonotypes overlapped donors; over 95% were de novo at given depth. Recipient TCR diversity dropped after transplant; expanded clonotypes rose from day 30 to 180.

Some clones are missing from TCRdb's copy, which holds only in-frame ones; the method was immunoSEQ multiplex PCR. The repertoire holds over 10,000 clones, with roughly 89% as singletons. The sequence derives from a female patient aged 45-60 years who had an allogeneic stem cell transplant from an unrelated donor, so the T cells may come from the graft donor. Some clones in this sample may be carry-over from other donors' samples. This specimen consisted of PBMCs, obtained 100 days after allogeneic stem cell transplant. The V gene is TRBV5-4, the J gene TRBJ2-5; 11 bases map to TRBD1. For the CDR3, the DNA is TGTGCCAGCAGCGCGGGACAGGGGGTGGAGACCCAGTACTTC. It encodes CASSAGQGVETQYF. Full variable domain (remainder filled in from reference TRBV5-4 and TRBJ2-5): ETGVTQSPTHLIKTRGQQVTLRCSSQSGHNTVSWYQQALGQGPQFIFQYYREEENGRGNFPPRFSGLQFPNYSSELNVNALELDDSALYLCASSAGQGVETQYFGPGTRLLVL.